A selection of T cell receptor beta chains follows, all from one sample in a study of cytomegalovirus exposure and HLA in healthy donors. The data were produced by immunoSEQ multiplex PCR, yet TCRdb's version contains in-frame clones alone and is incomplete. The data show about 190,000 clones, approximately 70% seen once. Sequencing used PBMCs. These receptors were obtained from a woman in her 30s in good health and CMV-seropositive. Each CDR3 is given without its conserved first and last residue. The order of the fields is CDR3 protein, J gene, V gene.

ASRDRAGQPQH TRBJ1-5 TRBV6-5
ASSQDGTSGSYEQY TRBJ2-7 TRBV4-2
ASSLGLAGEEQY TRBJ2-7 TRBV28
SIHRVDGANVLT TRBJ2-6 TRBV2
ASSQAGESSDTQY TRBJ2-3 TRBV10-1
ASSLTGANYEQY TRBJ2-7 TRBV7-8
SGRGGGQGQETQY TRBJ2-5 TRBV29-1
SALGRRGPGENEQF TRBJ2-1 TRBV29-1
ASSFSGLAYNEQF TRBJ2-1 TRBV11-2
ASSLAGHTEAF TRBJ1-1 TRBV27
ASSLGGTGVADTQY TRBJ2-3 TRBV5-1
ASSQQGFTDTQY TRBJ2-3 TRBV14
ASSSPPGGNTLGYEQY TRBJ2-7 TRBV7-2
ASSLDGRDAGNEQF TRBJ2-1 TRBV5-1
SASDNSPLH TRBJ1-6 TRBV20-1
ASSLVAYEQY TRBJ2-7 TRBV5-1
ASLQGEEQY TRBJ2-7 TRBV6-5
ASSFGDRGNNEQF TRBJ2-1 TRBV5-1
ASSEGSSRVETQY TRBJ2-5 TRBV2
ASSVVAGTGANGELF TRBJ2-2 TRBV28
ASSEALEGVNTEAF TRBJ1-1 TRBV6-1
SGGQGANEQY TRBJ2-7 TRBV29-1
ASSSGPPGNTIY TRBJ1-3 TRBV28
ASSQGLVYEQY TRBJ2-7 TRBV5-5
ASRGQGDSPLH TRBJ1-6 TRBV25-1
ASSQAGEPKGELF TRBJ2-2 TRBV4-1
ASRQVHGYT TRBJ1-2 TRBV6-6
ASSFLDSRYGYT TRBJ1-2 TRBV7-9
ASSLGQGALEQY TRBJ2-7 TRBV5-6
ATSRLGPRLAGGYSYNEQF TRBJ2-1 TRBV15